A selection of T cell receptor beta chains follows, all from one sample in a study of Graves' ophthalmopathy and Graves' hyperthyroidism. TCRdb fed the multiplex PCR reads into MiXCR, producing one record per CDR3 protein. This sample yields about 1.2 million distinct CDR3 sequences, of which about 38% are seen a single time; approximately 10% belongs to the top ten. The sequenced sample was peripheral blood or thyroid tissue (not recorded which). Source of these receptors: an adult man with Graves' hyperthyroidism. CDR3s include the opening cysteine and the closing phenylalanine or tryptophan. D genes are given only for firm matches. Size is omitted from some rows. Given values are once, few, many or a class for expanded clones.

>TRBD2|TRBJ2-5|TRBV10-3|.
CATQAGAKETQYF
TGTGCCACCCAAGCGGGAGCGAAAGAGACCCAGTACTTC
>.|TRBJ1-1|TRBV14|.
CASSQRQATNEAFF
TGTGCCAGCAGCCAACGACAGGCCACTAATGAAGCTTTCTTT
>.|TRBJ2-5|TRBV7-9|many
CASSPPAVSETQYF
TGTGCCAGCAGCCCCCCCGCAGTTAGTGAGACCCAGTACTTC
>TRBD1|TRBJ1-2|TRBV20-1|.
CSAQPGTGDGYTF
TGCAGTGCTCAACCCGGGACAGGGGATGGCTACACCTTC
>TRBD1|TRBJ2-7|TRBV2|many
CASCPGTGGCISQYF
TGTGCCAGCTGCCCCGGGACAGGGGGTTGTATATCGCAGTACTTC
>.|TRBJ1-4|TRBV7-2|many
CASTKWGTNEKLFF
TGTGCCAGCACCAAGTGGGGAACTAATGAAAAACTGTTTTTT
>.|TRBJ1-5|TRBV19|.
CASSIVGAPGQPQHF
TGTGCCAGTAGTATAGTCGGGGCACCGGGACAGCCCCAGCATTTT
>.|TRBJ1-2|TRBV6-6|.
CASSYRGGGSYGYTF
TGTGCCAGCAGTTACCGGGGTGGCGGGAGCTATGGCTACACCTTC
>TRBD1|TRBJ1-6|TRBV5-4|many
CASRPGTGVNSPLHF
TGTGCCAGCAGACCGGGGACAGGAGTTAATTCACCCCTCCACTTT
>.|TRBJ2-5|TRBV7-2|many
CASSFVGLTPLETQYF
TGTGCCAGCAGCTTCGTGGGGCTAACTCCTTTAGAGACCCAGTACTTC
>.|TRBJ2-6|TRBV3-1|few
CASGFGSGPGANVLTF
TGTGCCAGCGGTTTTGGCTCCGGCCCTGGGGCCAACGTCCTGACTTTC
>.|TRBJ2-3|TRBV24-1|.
CATSVGVEGGTQYF
TGTGCCACCAGTGTAGGAGTTGAGGGTGGTACGCAGTATTTT
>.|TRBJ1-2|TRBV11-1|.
CASSSFGGNYGYTF
TGTGCCAGCAGCTCATTCGGGGGGAACTATGGCTACACCTTC
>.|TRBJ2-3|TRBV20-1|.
CSARDQGWGNQPQYF
TGCAGTGCTAGAGATCAGGGGTGGGGCAATCAGCCCCAGTATTTT
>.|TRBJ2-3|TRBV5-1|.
CASSLANTDTQYF
TGCGCCAGCAGCTTGGCTAACACAGATACGCAGTATTTT
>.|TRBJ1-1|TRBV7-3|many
CASSSTGFTEAFF
TGTGCCAGCAGCTCGACGGGGTTCACTGAAGCTTTCTTT
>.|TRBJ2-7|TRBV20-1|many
CSADKPGYEQYF
TGCAGTGCTGACAAGCCCGGCTACGAGCAGTACTTC
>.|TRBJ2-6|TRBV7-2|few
CASSLPSTGANVLTF
TGTGCCAGCAGCCTCCCGTCGACCGGGGCCAACGTCCTGACTTTC
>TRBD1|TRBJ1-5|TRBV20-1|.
CSARDYRTGGLSGNQPQHF
TGCAGTGCTAGAGATTACAGGACAGGGGGCTTATCTGGCAATCAGCCCCAGCATTTT
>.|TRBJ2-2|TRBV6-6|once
CASSYPGQRANTGELFF
TGTGCCAGCAGTTACCCGGGCCAGCGGGCGAACACCGGGGAGCTGTTTTTT
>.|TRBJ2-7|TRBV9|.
CASSYSFPFYEQYF
TGTGCCAGCAGTTACAGTTTCCCCTTCTACGAGCAGTACTTC
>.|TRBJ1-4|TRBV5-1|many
CASSRRVIREDEKLFF
TGCGCCAGCAGCCGGAGGGTAATCAGGGAGGATGAAAAACTGTTTTTT
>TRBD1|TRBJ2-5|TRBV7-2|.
CASSFETGERGTQYF
TGTGCCAGCAGCTTCGAGACAGGGGAGCGTGGGACCCAGTACTTC
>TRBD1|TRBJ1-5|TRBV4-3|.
CAGSQTGRQPQHF
TGCGCCGGCAGCCAGACAGGGCGTCAGCCCCAGCATTTT
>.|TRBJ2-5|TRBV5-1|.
CASSLDLSETQYF
TGCGCCAGCAGCTTGGACCTATCAGAGACCCAGTACTTC
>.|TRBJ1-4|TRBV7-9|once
CASSGRGEELFF
TGTGCCAGCAGCGGCCGGGGGGAAGAACTGTTTTTT
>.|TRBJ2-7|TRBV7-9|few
CASSTYSYEQYF
TGTGCCAGCAGTACCTACTCCTACGAGCAGTACTTC
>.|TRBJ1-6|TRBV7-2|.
CASRRFLHF
TGTGCCAGCAGACGATTCCTCCACTTT
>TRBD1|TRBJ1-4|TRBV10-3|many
CAISVEGAREKLFF
TGTGCCATCAGCGTCGAGGGGGCTCGTGAAAAACTGTTTTTT
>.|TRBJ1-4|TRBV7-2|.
CASSQGRGGVKNCFF
.